The rows below give T cell receptor beta chains drawn from one sample of a study of beta chain features in type 1 diabetes. The assay was immunoSEQ multiplex PCR, and TCRdb's table has in-frame clones only and misses some. The sample carries around 290,000 clones, 8% recorded once. Sequenced: central memory CD4+ T cells from blood. These receptors all stem from a woman aged 18-29 years in good health. CDR3s include the opening cysteine and the closing phenylalanine or tryptophan. D genes are given only for firm matches. Expanded clones are given a class, and other clones once, few, many or no size at all.

size: -; D: -; length: 13; V: TRBV7-2; J: TRBJ1-1; CDR3: CASSSQMNTEAFF; DNA: TGTGCCAGCAGCTCCCAAATGAACACTGAAGCTTTCTTT
size: -; D: -; length: 15; V: TRBV6-5; J: TRBJ2-7; CDR3: CASSSIPGVSYEQYF; DNA: TGTGCCAGCAGTTCCATCCCTGGGGTGTCCTACGAGCAGTACTTC
size: many; D: -; length: 14; V: TRBV7-2; J: TRBJ2-5; CDR3: CASNLRLGSETQYF; DNA: TGTGCCAGCAACCTACGTCTCGGTTCGGAGACCCAGTACTTC
size: few; D: -; length: 18; V: TRBV11-2; J: TRBJ2-3; CDR3: CASSLDPPGYVLTDTQYF; DNA: TGTGCCAGCAGCTTAGATCCCCCGGGGTACGTTCTCACAGATACGCAGTATTTT
size: -; D: -; length: 14; V: TRBV6-5; J: TRBJ2-1; CDR3: CASSYSRGSNEQFF; DNA: TGTGCCAGCAGTTACTCGAGGGGGAGCAATGAGCAGTTCTTC
size: few; D: -; length: 15; V: TRBV6-5; J: TRBJ2-1; CDR3: CASSYARVLGGEQFF; DNA: TGTGCCAGCAGTTACGCGCGCGTTTTGGGTGGTGAGCAGTTCTTC
size: few; D: -; length: 16; V: TRBV7-3; J: TRBJ1-1; CDR3: CASSLTSPIQNTEAFF; DNA: TGTGCCAGCAGCTTAACTTCCCCAATTCAGAACACTGAAGCTTTCTTT
size: many; D: -; length: 14; V: TRBV7-2; J: TRBJ1-2; CDR3: CASSHQGPSYGYTF; DNA: TGTGCCAGCAGCCACCAGGGACCGTCCTATGGCTACACCTTC
size: few; D: -; length: 12; V: TRBV30; J: TRBJ1-5; CDR3: CAWSWGGQPQHF; DNA: TGTGCCTGGAGTTGGGGGGGTCAGCCCCAGCATTTT
size: -; D: -; length: 14; V: TRBV9; J: TRBJ2-1; CDR3: CASSVVSRAGEQFF; DNA: TGTGCCAGCAGCGTAGTGTCCCGGGCGGGTGAGCAGTTCTTC
size: -; D: -; length: 13; V: TRBV5-1; J: TRBJ1-2; CDR3: CASSPSDSYGYTF; DNA: TGCGCCAGCAGCCCCTCGGACAGCTATGGCTACACCTTC
size: few; D: TRBD1; length: 14; V: TRBV7-2; J: TRBJ1-3; CDR3: CASSPQTGANTIYF; DNA: TGTGCCAGCAGCCCCCAGACAGGGGCGAACACCATATATTTT
size: -; D: -; length: 12; V: TRBV28; J: TRBJ1-2; CDR3: CASSLASYGYTF; DNA: TGTGCCAGCAGTCTAGCGAGCTATGGCTACACCTTC
size: -; D: TRBD2; length: 15; V: TRBV5-1; J: TRBJ2-2; CDR3: CASSWTSGNTGELFF; DNA: TGCGCCAGCAGCTGGACTAGCGGGAACACCGGGGAGCTGTTTTTT
size: few; D: TRBD1; length: 13; V: TRBV6-5; J: TRBJ2-7; CDR3: CASRQGQYYEQYF; DNA: TGTGCCAGCAGACAGGGACAGTACTACGAGCAGTACTTC
size: -; D: TRBD1; length: 15; V: TRBV7-6; J: TRBJ2-2; CDR3: CASSWGQANTGELFF; DNA: TGTGCCAGCAGCTGGGGACAGGCGAACACCGGGGAGCTGTTTTTT
size: -; D: -; length: 14; V: TRBV28; J: TRBJ1-1; CDR3: CASSFRSRNTEAFF; DNA: TGTGCCAGCAGTTTTCGCTCCAGGAACACTGAAGCTTTCTTT
size: -; D: -; length: 13; V: TRBV7-9; J: TRBJ2-5; CDR3: CASSLDLRETQYF; DNA: TGTGCCAGCAGCTTAGATCTACGAGAGACCCAGTACTTC
size: few; D: TRBD1; length: 15; V: TRBV19; J: TRBJ1-1; CDR3: CASSILAQGYGEAFF; DNA: TGTGCCAGTAGTATATTGGCACAGGGGTACGGTGAAGCTTTCTTT
size: few; D: -; length: 17; V: TRBV4-2; J: TRBJ2-1; CDR3: CASSQATQGGIYNEQFF; DNA: TGTGCCAGCAGCCAGGCAACCCAGGGGGGGATATACAATGAGCAGTTCTTC
size: -; D: TRBD2; length: 16; V: TRBV5-1; J: TRBJ2-1; CDR3: CASSFVAGGRVNEQFF; DNA: TGCGCCAGCAGCTTCGTAGCGGGAGGGAGGGTAAATGAGCAGTTCTTC
size: few; D: -; length: 14; V: TRBV19; J: TRBJ1-1; CDR3: CASSKGQLNTEAFF; DNA: TGTGCCAGTAGTAAGGGGCAATTGAACACTGAAGCTTTCTTT
size: few; D: -; length: 14; V: TRBV2; J: TRBJ1-1; CDR3: CASSDTGTLTEAFF; DNA: TGTGCCAGCAGTGACACGGGGACACTCACTGAAGCTTTCTTT
size: many; D: TRBD1; length: 13; V: TRBV18; J: TRBJ2-1; CDR3: CASSRTGYNEQFF; DNA: TGTGCCAGCTCACGGACAGGGTACAATGAGCAGTTCTTC
size: few; D: -; length: 16; V: TRBV7-9; J: TRBJ1-3; CDR3: CASSPPGREAGNTIYF; DNA: TGTGCCAGCAGCCCCCCGGGACGGGAGGCGGGAAACACCATATATTTT
size: -; D: -; length: 16; V: TRBV30; J: TRBJ1-5; CDR3: CAWSVGGGGGNQPQHF; DNA: TGTGCCTGGAGTGTAGGCGGCGGAGGAGGCAATCAGCCCCAGCATTTT
size: many; D: -; length: 12; V: TRBV5-1; J: TRBJ2-1; CDR3: CASSLMGDEQFF; DNA: TGCGCCAGCAGCTTGATGGGGGATGAGCAGTTCTTC
size: -; D: TRBD1; length: 17; V: TRBV7-2; J: TRBJ2-3; CDR3: CASSYLEGQGPSAMQYF; DNA: TGTGCCAGCAGCTACTTAGAGGGACAGGGCCCCTCAGCGATGCAGTATTTT
size: few; D: -; length: 14; V: TRBV7-8; J: TRBJ1-5; CDR3: CASSLRGLGQPQHF; DNA: TGTGCCAGCAGCTTACGTGGTTTAGGTCAGCCCCAGCATTTT
size: few; D: -; length: 14; V: TRBV5-1; J: TRBJ2-1; CDR3: CASSPGVEYNEQFF; DNA: TGCGCCAGCAGCCCCGGGGTAGAATACAATGAGCAGTTCTTC
size: few; D: TRBD1; length: 15; V: TRBV7-3; J: TRBJ1-6; CDR3: CASRKGRGTESPLHF; DNA: TGTGCCAGCAGGAAAGGTAGAGGGACAGAGTCACCCCTCCACTTT
size: many; D: -; length: 14; V: TRBV4-2; J: TRBJ2-3; CDR3: CASSPLGVADTQYF; DNA: TGTGCCAGCAGCCCGTTGGGGGTCGCAGATACGCAGTATTTT
size: few; D: TRBD1; length: 14; V: TRBV7-9; J: TRBJ1-2; CDR3: CASSPQGEAGGYTF; DNA: TGTGCCAGCAGCCCCCAGGGGGAGGCTGGTGGCTACACCTTC
size: -; D: -; length: 14; V: TRBV7-9; J: TRBJ1-6; CDR3: CASRVDTGNSPLHF; DNA: TGTGCCAGCAGGGTGGACACGGGCAATTCACCCCTCCACTTT
size: -; D: -; length: 16; V: TRBV2; J: TRBJ1-1; CDR3: CASSEGGGTPNTEAFF; DNA: TGTGCCAGCAGTGAAGGGGGGGGCACCCCGAACACTGAAGCTTTCTTT
size: -; D: -; length: 11; V: TRBV2; J: TRBJ2-5; CDR3: CASMVEETQYF; DNA: TGTGCCAGCATGGTGGAAGAGACCCAGTACTTC
size: -; D: TRBD1; length: 15; V: TRBV5-1; J: TRBJ2-3; CDR3: CASSATGGSTDTQYF; DNA: TGCGCCAGCAGCGCAACAGGGGGATCTACAGATACGCAGTATTTT
size: many; D: -; length: 14; V: TRBV9; J: TRBJ1-2; CDR3: CASSVARGGYGYTF; DNA: TGTGCCAGCAGCGTAGCCAGGGGTGGCTATGGCTACACCTTC
size: -; D: -; length: 13; V: TRBV2; J: TRBJ2-7; CDR3: CASSVNGQDEQYF; DNA: TGTGCCAGCAGTGTCAATGGGCAGGACGAGCAGTACTTC
size: -; D: TRBD2; length: 19; V: TRBV19; J: TRBJ2-2; CDR3: CASSIDERSGTSVIGELFF; DNA: TGTGCCAGTAGTATAGATGAGAGATCCGGGACTAGCGTGATCGGGGAGCTGTTTTTT
size: few; D: -; length: 16; V: TRBV4-2; J: TRBJ2-3; CDR3: CASSRGGPASTDTQYF; DNA: TGTGCCAGCAGCCGTGGTGGGCCAGCTAGCACAGATACGCAGTATTTT
size: few; D: TRBD1; length: 13; V: TRBV11-1; J: TRBJ2-5; CDR3: CASSLTGMETQYF; DNA: TGTGCCAGCAGCCTGACAGGGATGGAGACCCAGTACTTC
size: few; D: -; length: 13; V: TRBV2; J: TRBJ2-3; CDR3: CASSEGGPDTQYF; DNA: TGTGCCAGCAGTGAAGGAGGGCCAGATACGCAGTATTTT
size: -; D: -; length: 18; V: TRBV19; J: TRBJ2-1; CDR3: CASRRAVATRQINNEQFF; DNA: TGTGCCAGTCGGCGGGCTGTTGCAACCCGCCAAATAAACAATGAGCAGTTCTTC
size: -; D: -; length: 15; V: TRBV5-1; J: TRBJ2-3; CDR3: CASSLAGFGQDTQYF; DNA: TGCGCCAGCAGCTTGGCGGGTTTCGGACAAGATACGCAGTATTTT
size: -; D: -; length: 14; V: TRBV18; J: TRBJ1-1; CDR3: CASSQDRKNTEAFF; DNA: TGTGCCAGCTCTCAGGACAGAAAGAACACTGAAGCTTTCTTT
size: few; D: TRBD2; length: 12; V: TRBV2; J: TRBJ2-6; CDR3: CASSGTSHVLTF; DNA: TGTGCCAGCAGTGGGACTAGTCACGTCCTGACTTTC
size: -; D: TRBD1; length: 16; V: TRBV5-5; J: TRBJ1-6; CDR3: CASSPITGGINSPLHF; DNA: TGTGCCAGCAGCCCAATTACAGGGGGCATTAATTCACCCCTCCACTTT
size: many; D: -; length: 12; V: TRBV6-6; J: TRBJ1-4; CDR3: CASSPGAEKLFF; DNA: TGTGCCAGCAGTCCAGGGGCAGAAAAACTGTTTTTT
size: few; D: TRBD1; length: 13; V: TRBV29-1; J: TRBJ2-1; CDR3: CSVAGTGDNEQFF; DNA: TGCAGCGTTGCCGGGACAGGGGACAATGAGCAGTTCTTC
size: -; D: -; length: 15; V: TRBV6-5; J: TRBJ1-2; CDR3: CASRPTQLTSYGYTF; DNA: TGTGCCAGCAGGCCCACTCAGCTAACCAGCTATGGCTACACCTTC
size: many; D: TRBD1; length: 15; V: TRBV27; J: TRBJ1-1; CDR3: CASSSDRLLVTEAFF; DNA: TGTGCCAGCAGTTCGGACAGGCTCTTAGTCACTGAAGCTTTCTTT
size: few; D: -; length: 19; V: TRBV4-3; J: TRBJ2-6; CDR3: CASSQEPPQTGSGANVLTF; DNA: TGCGCCAGCAGCCAAGAACCTCCACAGACGGGCTCTGGGGCCAACGTCCTGACTTTC